Given below is one T cell receptor (beta chain) in context. The data derive from a study of blood T cell repertoires in COVID-19. Study overall: In each case, the material was cDNA or gDNA derived from T cells, B-cell-depleted T cells, or PBMCs.

The CDR3 is 15 amino acids. From germline, CDR1 is MDHEN and CDR2 SYDVKM. Losses at the gene ends were 1 base for V and 5 bases for J; bases not matched to a gene: 5. TCRdb's table, derived via immunoSEQ multiplex PCR, lists solely in-frame clones and lacks some. The top ten clones hold more than 40% of a sample with about 50,000 clones, 75% to 90% of them seen once. The chain is built from TRBV28 and TRBJ2-5, with 9 nucleotides matching TRBD1. The sequence came from a woman aged 60-70 years with COVID-19, enrolled during active disease. Sequencing was performed on peripheral blood. The CDR3 reads CASSLSGTGIETQYF. The CDR3 region has the DNA TGTGCCAGCAGTTTATCCGGGACAGGGATTGAGACCCAGTACTTC.